One and the same sample provided the 12 T cell receptor beta chains below, sequenced in a study of cytotoxic CD8 clonotypes in ibrutinib-treated CLL. Repertoires were generated with immunoSEQ multiplex PCR, while TCRdb's copy carries only in-frame clones and drops some. The table shows approximately 84,000 clones, with approximately 86% occurring only once. The sample consisted of PBMCs, taken before ibrutinib treatment. The origin of the receptors is a human donor with chronic lymphocytic leukemia.

With regard to this clone: One end of the junction is discordant with germline, which a read error may explain. This chain connects TRBV5-1 to TRBJ1-2; 7 positions match TRBD1. This CDR3 is 15 amino acids long. CDR1 SGHRS and CDR2 YFSETQ come from the germline V gene. The CDR3 DNA reads TGTGCCAGCAGCATCGGGACAGATCGACTGGGCGGCTACACCTTC. Translation: CASSIGTDRLGGYTF.

The V call is TRBV7-2, the J call TRBJ2-3, with 13 bases aligning to TRBD2. The CDR3 is 17 residues long. The germline V gene encodes CDR1 SGHTA and CDR2 FQGNSA. Losses at the gene ends were 5 bases for V and 0 bases for J; bases not matched to a gene: 5. CDR3 in amino acids: CASSQWGLAGSTDTQYF. The CDR3 DNA is TGTGCCAGCAGCCAATGGGGACTAGCGGGGAGCACAGATACGCAGTATTTT. Full variable domain (rest looked up from reference TRBV7-2 and TRBJ2-3): GAGVSQSPSNKVTEKGKDVELRCDPISGHTALYWYRQSLGQGLEFLIYFQGNSAPDKSGLPSDRFSAERTGGSVSTLTIQRTQQEDSAVYLCASSQWGLAGSTDTQYFGPGTRLTVL.

V gene TRBV19 combines with J gene TRBJ1-1; 7 bases map to TRBD1. CDR1 and CDR2 (germline): LNHDA, SQIVND (reference sequence). The CDR3 consists of 13 residues. V lost 10 bases and J lost 1; bases outside the gene matches: 6. CDR3 region: CATSDRANTEAFF. CDR3 sequence (DNA): TGTGCCACTTCAGACAGGGCGAACACTGAAGCTTTCTTT.

The rearrangement joins TRBV5-1 to TRBJ2-7; D may be TRBD1 or TRBD2 (5 bases each). Germline values: CDR1 SGHRS, CDR2 YFSETQ. The CDR3 covers 14 residues. With 4 bases removed from V and 2 bases from J, the gap between germline ends came to 13 bases. The CDR3 loop reads CASSLRDPTYEQYF. CDR3 sequence (DNA): TGCGCCAGCAGCCTACGGGACCCGACCTACGAGCAGTACTTC.

In its sample, this clone was seen once. The chain employs TRBV7-9 and TRBJ2-7; 10 bases fit TRBD1. The V segment lost 5 bases and the J segment 3 bases; nucleotides outside the gene matches: 13. The CDR3 is made up of 17 amino acids. Germline V gives CDR1 SEHNR, CDR2 FQNEAQ (reference sequence). This CDR3 is CASSPQARDRGFYEQYF. The CDR3 DNA reads as TGTGCCAGCAGCCCCCAGGCCCGGGACAGGGGTTTCTACGAGCAGTACTTC.

The rearrangement uses TRBV2 and TRBJ2-4; the match to TRBD1 covers 12 bases. CDR1 SNHLY and CDR2 FYNNEI come from the germline V gene. V gave up 11 bases and J gave up 0 bases; unmatched junction bases: 11. The CDR3 is 17 amino acids. The CDR3 sequence is CALQGQGALLAKNIQYF. In DNA form, the CDR3 reads TGTGCCCTCCAGGGACAGGGGGCCTTACTAGCCAAAAACATTCAGTACTTC.

The chain combines TRBV7-9 with TRBJ1-1; TRBD1 aligns across 7 bases. V shed 3 bases, J shed 4 bases, and the junction held 14 bases outside the gene matches. This CDR3 has 17 amino acids. Per germline, CDR1 SEHNR and CDR2 FQNEAQ (reference sequence). This CDR3 is CASSLGTDGLEATEAFF. CDR3 in DNA: TGTGCCAGCAGCTTGGGGACAGACGGACTTGAGGCCACTGAAGCTTTCTTT.

V is TRBV14 and J is TRBJ2-2; TRBD1 aligns across 8 bases. With 4 bases clipped from V and 1 base from J, the junction kept 8 bases outside the gene matches. The CDR3 is made up of 17 amino acids. Germline CDR1 is SGHDN and CDR2 is FVKESK. In DNA, the CDR3 is TGTGCCAGCAGCCGCTTCACAGGGACAGGGAACACCGGGGAGCTGTTTTTT. This translates into CASSRFTGTGNTGELFF.

This rearrangement joins TRBV27 to TRBJ1-3; TRBD1 matches at 7 bases. The V and J ends lost 6 bases and 4 bases, in that order; junction bases with no gene match: 6. CDR1 is MNHEY, CDR2 SMNVEV, per germline (reference sequence). The CDR3 sequence is 14 residues long. The CDR3 coding sequence is TGTGCCAGCAGCGACAGGGCGTCGGGAAACACCATATATTTT. Translated, it gives CASSDRASGNTIYF.

The chain carries TRBV2 and TRBJ2-5; D remains ambiguous. CDR3 size: 15 residues. Trimming stripped 7 bases from V and 5 bases from J, with 20 bases between. Germline V gene sequence: CDR1 SNHLY, CDR2 FYNNEI. The CDR3 here is CASTRTSITGETQYF. The CDR3 bases are TGTGCCAGCACCAGAACCTCGATTACCGGGGAGACCCAGTACTTC.

This clone was observed a single time. The chain employs TRBV5-6 and TRBJ1-2, with a possible D match to TRBD1 (5 bases). Per the germline V gene, CDR1 is SGHDT and CDR2 is YYEEEE. This CDR3 comprises 13 residues. Trimming left V 0 bases short and J 8 bases short, with 11 bases between. The CDR3 coding sequence is TGTGCCAGCAGCTTGGTGGCAGGGTCGGGCTACACCTTC. Protein: CASSLVAGSGYTF.

The rearrangement joins TRBV11-3 to TRBJ2-1, with 7 bases matching TRBD2. CDR1 SGHNT and CDR2 YENEEA come from the germline V gene. V was pared by 8 bases and J by 5 bases, with 12 bases of the junction left unmatched. CDR3 size: 15 residues. The CDR3 region is CASAYPGTTNNEQFF. CDR3 sequence (DNA): TGTGCCAGCGCGTACCCCGGGACTACCAACAATGAGCAGTTCTTC.